This T cell receptor beta chain was found in a study of cytomegalovirus exposure and HLA in healthy donors. The length of the CDR3 is 13 residues. The germline V gene encodes CDR1 GTSNPN and CDR2 SVGIG (reference sequence). V was pared by 4 bases and J by 14 bases, with 11 bases of the junction left unmatched. Points from the study as a whole: High specificity and sensitivity for cytomegalovirus status were reported for the classifier. Three of the chains that were CMV-associated were confirmed in vitro to be specific for CMV antigens. Later, an analysis found that TCR clusters from the first cohort tended to co-occur in the roughly 120 validation repertoires.

Measured with immunoSEQ multiplex PCR; TCRdb has only the in-frame clones, and not every one. The table includes a few hundred thousand clones, 86% detected once. This clone was counted once. Its antigen is undetermined. The sample taken for sequencing was PBMCs. The sequence was collected from a young woman in good health and CMV-seronegative. V and J are TRBV30 and TRBJ2-1, with TRBD2 matching over 10 bases. The CDR3 DNA reads as TGTGCCTGGATCGGGCTAGCGGGGGATAACAAGTTCTTC. Translation: CAWIGLAGDNKFF.